The entry below gives a single T cell receptor beta chain sequence along with its context. Antigen specificity is unknown. Treatment described: 19 received Ad26.COV2.S at low or high dose, single or two shots; about 5 received placebo; per-sample allocation not given. Collection of samples fell on day 63 after the first vaccine or placebo injection. The data derive from a study of Ad26.COV2.S vaccination and SARS-CoV-2 variants. The study's findings and limits: The TCR breadth and depth analyses may have produced an underestimate of total T cell responses.

Generated by immunoSEQ multiplex PCR, the TCRdb table keeps only in-frame clones and is missing some. The sample has about 350,000 clones, 88% seen once. The V gene lost 0 bases and the J gene lost 4 bases, with 10 bases spanning the gap. CDR1 and CDR2 (germline): SGHNT, YYREEE (reference sequence). The CDR3 is 14 amino acids. This specimen was peripheral blood, taken in a trial of Ad26.COV2.S vaccine versus placebo. The rearrangement links TRBV5-4 to TRBJ1-2; D is ambiguous. The source of this sequence is a person between 18 and 65 years old who received the Ad26.COV2.S COVID-19 vaccine or a placebo. CDR3 in DNA: TGTGCCAGCAGCTTGGGCGACGGTTTCTATGGCTACACCTTC. Protein: CASSLGDGFYGYTF.